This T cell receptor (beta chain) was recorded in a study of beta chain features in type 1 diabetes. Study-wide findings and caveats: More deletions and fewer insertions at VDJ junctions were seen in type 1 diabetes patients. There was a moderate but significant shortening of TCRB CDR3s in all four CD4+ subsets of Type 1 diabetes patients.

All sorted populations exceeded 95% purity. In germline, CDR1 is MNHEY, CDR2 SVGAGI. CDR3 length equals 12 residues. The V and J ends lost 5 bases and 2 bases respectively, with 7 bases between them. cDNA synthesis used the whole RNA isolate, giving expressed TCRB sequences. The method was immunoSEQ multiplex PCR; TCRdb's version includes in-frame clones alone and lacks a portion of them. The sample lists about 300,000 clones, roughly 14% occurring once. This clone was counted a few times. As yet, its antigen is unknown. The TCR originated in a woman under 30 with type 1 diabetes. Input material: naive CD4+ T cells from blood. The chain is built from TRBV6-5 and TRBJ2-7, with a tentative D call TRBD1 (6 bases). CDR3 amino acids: CASSPGAYEQYF. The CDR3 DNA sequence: TGTGCCAGCAGTCCAGGGGCCTACGAGCAGTACTTC.